This T cell receptor (beta chain) was recorded in a study of T cell responses to AZD1222 COVID-19 vaccine. CDR3 length equals 15 residues. CDR1 and CDR2 from the germline V gene are ENHRY and SYGVKD. With V trimmed by 3 bases and J by 6 bases, 8 bases remained unmatched. Study outcomes and limitations: It should be noted that donors were predominantly white British and more often female, and clonal diversity was possibly underestimated.

With respect to this clone: Its specificity is unknown.

This table comes from immunoSEQ multiplex PCR, and its TCRdb copy is limited to in-frame clones, with some not included. The repertoire has 90,000 to 150,000 clones, about nine tenths of them found once; the top ten carry 4.5% to 5%. The V call is TRBV10-3, the J call TRBJ2-1; TRBD2 matches at 7 bases. The sample consisted of peripheral blood, taken on day 0 of AZD1222 vaccination. The receptor was isolated from an adult in good health. The CDR3 DNA reads TGTGCCATCAGTGATGTCCGGGACTACCGCAATGAGCAGTTCTTC. Translating it yields CAISDVRDYRNEQFF.